This TCR beta chain was recorded in a study of blood T cell repertoires in COVID-19. Study-wide background: Some COVID-19 samples were acute and others convalescent; all came from the United States, Italy and Spain. Nucleic acid was either cDNA or gDNA, and it came from T cells, B-cell-depleted T cells, or PBMCs.

The germline gives CDR1 ENHRY, CDR2 SYGVKD. The CDR3 totals 16 residues. Unmatched junction bases numbered 8, after V lost 4 bases and J lost 3 bases. Under the authors' procedure: From reference gene primer amplification, estimates of nucleated cell counts were derived. Generated by immunoSEQ multiplex PCR, the TCRdb table keeps only in-frame clones and is missing some. Clone size and V and J calls were adopted from that table, with D and trimming inferred from the DNA. Among around 140,000 clones listed, 84% were seen once. The clonotype originates from a man in his 60s with acute or convalescent COVID-19. Sequenced sample: peripheral blood. The chain joins TRBV10-3 to TRBJ2-3; 9 nucleotides match TRBD1. This CDR3 reads CAISGPGTGLTDTQYF. In nucleotides, the CDR3 is TGTGCCATCAGTGGACCCGGGACAGGGTTGACAGATACGCAGTATTTT.